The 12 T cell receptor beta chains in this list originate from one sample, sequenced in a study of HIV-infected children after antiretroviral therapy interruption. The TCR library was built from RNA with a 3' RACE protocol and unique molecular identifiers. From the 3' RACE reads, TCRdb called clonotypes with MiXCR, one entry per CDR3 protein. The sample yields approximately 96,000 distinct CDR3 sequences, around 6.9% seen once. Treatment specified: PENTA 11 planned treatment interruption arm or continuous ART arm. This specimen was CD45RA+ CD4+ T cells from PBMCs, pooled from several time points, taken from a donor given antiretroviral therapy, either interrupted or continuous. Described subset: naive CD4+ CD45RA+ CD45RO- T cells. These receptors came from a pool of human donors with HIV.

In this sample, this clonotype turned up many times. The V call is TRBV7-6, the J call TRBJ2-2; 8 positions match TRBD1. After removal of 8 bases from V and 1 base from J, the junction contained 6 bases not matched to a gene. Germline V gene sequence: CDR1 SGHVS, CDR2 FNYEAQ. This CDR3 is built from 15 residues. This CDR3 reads CASYLGQGNTGELFF. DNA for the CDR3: TGTGCCAGCTACCTAGGACAGGGGAACACCGGGGAGCTGTTTTTT.

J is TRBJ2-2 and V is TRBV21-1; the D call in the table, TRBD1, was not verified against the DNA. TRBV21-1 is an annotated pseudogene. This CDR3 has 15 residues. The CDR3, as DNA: TGTGCCAGCGGTAGGGCCGCCCTTACCACCGGGGAGCTGTTTTTT. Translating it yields CASGRAALTTGELFF.

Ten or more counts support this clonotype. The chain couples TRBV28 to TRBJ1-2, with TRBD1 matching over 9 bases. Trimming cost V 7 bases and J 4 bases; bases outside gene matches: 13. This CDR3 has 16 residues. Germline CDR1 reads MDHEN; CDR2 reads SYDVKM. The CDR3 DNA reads TGTGCCAGCAACGGATCTGGGACAGGGATCCGCTATGGCTACACCTTC. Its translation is CASNGSGTGIRYGYTF.

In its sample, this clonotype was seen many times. The CDR3 coding sequence is TGTGCCAGCAGCCTAAGGGGTTGGAGCTCTGGAAACACCATATATTTT. This gives the protein CASSLRGWSSGNTIYF. The chain links TRBV3-1 to TRBJ1-3; D is perhaps TRBD1 (5 bases). The CDR3 loop spans 16 amino acids. The V gene lost 4 bases and the J gene lost 0 bases, with 13 bases spanning the gap. Per germline, CDR1 LGHDT and CDR2 YNNKEL (reference sequence).

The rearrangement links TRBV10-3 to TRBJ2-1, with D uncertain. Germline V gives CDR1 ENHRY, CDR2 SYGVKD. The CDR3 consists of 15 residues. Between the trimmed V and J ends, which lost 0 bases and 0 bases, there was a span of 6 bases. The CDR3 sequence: CAISESGTSYNEQFF. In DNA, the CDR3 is TGTGCCATCAGTGAGTCAGGTACCTCCTACAATGAGCAGTTCTTC.

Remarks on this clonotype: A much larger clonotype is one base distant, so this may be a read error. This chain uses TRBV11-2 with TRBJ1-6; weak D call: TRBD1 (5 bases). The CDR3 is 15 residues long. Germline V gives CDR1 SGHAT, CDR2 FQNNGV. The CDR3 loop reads CVSSPLRGVRSPLHF. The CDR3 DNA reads TGTGTCAGCAGCCCTCTTCGGGGGGTAAGGTCACCCCTCCACTTT. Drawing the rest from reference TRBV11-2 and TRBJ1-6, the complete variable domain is EAGVAQSPRYKIIEKRQSVAFWCNPISGHATLYWYQQILGQGPKLLIQFQNNGVVDDSQLPKDRFSAERLKGVDSTLKIQPAKLEDSAVYLCVSSPLRGVRSPLHFGNGTRLTVT.

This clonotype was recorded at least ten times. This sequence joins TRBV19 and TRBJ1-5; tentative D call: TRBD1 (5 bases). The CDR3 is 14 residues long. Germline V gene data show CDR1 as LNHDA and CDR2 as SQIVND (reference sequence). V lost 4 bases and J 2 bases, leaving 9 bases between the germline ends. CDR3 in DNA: TGTGCCAGTAGTAAACGGGGGGGCAATCAGCCCCAGCATTTT. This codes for CASSKRGGNQPQHF.

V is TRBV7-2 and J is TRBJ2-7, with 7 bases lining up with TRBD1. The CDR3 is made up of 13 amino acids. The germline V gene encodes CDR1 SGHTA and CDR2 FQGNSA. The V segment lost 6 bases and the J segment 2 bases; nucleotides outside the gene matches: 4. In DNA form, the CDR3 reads TGTGCCAGCAGGGGGGACAGACCCTACGAGCAGTACTTC. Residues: CASRGDRPYEQYF.

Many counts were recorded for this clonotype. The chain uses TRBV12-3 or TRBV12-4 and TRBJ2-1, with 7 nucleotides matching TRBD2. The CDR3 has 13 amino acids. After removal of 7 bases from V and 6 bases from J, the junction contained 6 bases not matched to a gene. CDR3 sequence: CASTTGRTNEQFF. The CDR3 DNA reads TGTGCCAGCACAACCGGGAGGACCAATGAGCAGTTCTTC.

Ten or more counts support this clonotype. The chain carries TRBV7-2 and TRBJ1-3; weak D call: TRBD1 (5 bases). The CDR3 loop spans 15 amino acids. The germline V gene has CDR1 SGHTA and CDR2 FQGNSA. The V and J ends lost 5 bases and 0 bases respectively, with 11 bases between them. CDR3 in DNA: TGTGCCAGCAGCACCGGACACTCCTCTGGAAACACCATATATTTT. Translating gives CASSTGHSSGNTIYF.

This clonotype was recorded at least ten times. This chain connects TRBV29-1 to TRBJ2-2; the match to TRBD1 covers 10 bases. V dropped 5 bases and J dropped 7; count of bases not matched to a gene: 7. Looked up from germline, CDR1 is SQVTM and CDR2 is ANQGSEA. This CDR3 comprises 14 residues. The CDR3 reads CSVQGQGVVGELFF. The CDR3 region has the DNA TGCAGCGTTCAAGGACAGGGGGTGGTCGGGGAGCTGTTTTTT.

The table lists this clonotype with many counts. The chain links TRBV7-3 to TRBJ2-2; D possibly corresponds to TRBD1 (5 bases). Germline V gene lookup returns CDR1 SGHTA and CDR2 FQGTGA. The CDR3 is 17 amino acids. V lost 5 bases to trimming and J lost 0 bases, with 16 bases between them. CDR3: CASSRGLGRANTGELFF. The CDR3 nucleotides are TGTGCCAGCAGCAGGGGCCTAGGAAGAGCGAACACCGGGGAGCTGTTTTTT.